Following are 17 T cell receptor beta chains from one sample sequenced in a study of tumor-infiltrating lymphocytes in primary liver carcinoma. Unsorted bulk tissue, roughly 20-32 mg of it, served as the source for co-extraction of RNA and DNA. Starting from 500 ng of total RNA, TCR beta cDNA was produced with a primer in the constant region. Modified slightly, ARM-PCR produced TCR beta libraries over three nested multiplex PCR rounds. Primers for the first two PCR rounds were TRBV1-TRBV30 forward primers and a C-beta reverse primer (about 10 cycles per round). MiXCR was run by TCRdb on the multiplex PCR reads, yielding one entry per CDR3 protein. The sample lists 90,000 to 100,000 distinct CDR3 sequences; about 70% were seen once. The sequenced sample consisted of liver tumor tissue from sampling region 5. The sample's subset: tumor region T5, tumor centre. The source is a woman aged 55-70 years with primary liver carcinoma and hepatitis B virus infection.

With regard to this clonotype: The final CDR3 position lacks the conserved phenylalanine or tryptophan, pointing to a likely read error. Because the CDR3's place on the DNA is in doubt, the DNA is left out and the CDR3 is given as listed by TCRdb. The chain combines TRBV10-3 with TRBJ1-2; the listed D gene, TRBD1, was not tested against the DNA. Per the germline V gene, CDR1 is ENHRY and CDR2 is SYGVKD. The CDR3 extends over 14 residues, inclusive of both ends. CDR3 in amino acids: CAICENRERNGCTL.

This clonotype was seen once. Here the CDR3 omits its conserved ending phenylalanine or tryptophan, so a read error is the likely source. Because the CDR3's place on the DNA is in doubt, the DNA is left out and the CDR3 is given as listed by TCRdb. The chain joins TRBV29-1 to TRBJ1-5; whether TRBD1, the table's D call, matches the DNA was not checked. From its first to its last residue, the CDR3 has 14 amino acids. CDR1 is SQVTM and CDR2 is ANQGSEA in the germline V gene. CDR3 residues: CSVGEGSLDQPQQS.

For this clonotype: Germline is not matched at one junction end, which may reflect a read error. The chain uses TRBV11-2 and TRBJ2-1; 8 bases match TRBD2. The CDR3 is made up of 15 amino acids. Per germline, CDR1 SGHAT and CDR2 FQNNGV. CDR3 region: CASSWASGFINEQFF. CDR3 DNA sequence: TGTGCCAGTAGCTGGGCTAGCGGGTTCATCAATGAGCAGTTCTTC.

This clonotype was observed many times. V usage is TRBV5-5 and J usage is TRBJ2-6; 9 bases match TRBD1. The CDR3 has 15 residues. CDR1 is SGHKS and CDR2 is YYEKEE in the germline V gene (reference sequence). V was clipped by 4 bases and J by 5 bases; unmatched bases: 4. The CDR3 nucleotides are TGTGCCAGCAGCATGACAGGGGGAAGGGCCAACGTCCTGACTTTC. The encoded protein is CASSMTGGRANVLTF. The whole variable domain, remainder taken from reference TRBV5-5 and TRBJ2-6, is DAGVTQSPTHLIKTRGQQVTLRCSPISGHKSVSWYQQVLGQGPQFIFQYYEKEERGRGNFPDRFSARQFPNYSSELNVNALLLGDSALYLCASSMTGGRANVLTFGAGSRLTVL.

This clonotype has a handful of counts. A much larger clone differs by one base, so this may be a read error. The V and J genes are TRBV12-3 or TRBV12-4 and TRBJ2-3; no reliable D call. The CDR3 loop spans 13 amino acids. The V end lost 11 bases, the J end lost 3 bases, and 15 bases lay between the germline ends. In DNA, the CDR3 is TGTGCCGGCGACTGGGGTGGTACAGATACGCAGTATTTT. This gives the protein CAGDWGGTDTQYF.

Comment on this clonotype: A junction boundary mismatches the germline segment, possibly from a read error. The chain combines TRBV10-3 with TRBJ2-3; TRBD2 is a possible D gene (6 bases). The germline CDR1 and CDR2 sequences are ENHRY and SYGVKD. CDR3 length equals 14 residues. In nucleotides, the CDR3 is TGTGCCGTTTCGGAGCGGGCGAACACAGATATGCAGTATTTT. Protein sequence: CAVSERANTDMQYF.

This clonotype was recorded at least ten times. CDR3 in DNA: TGTGCCAGCAGCTTGGCTAGCGGACCCACAGATACGCAGTATTTT. Translated, it gives CASSLASGPTDTQYF. This chain links TRBV5-4 with TRBJ2-3, with TRBD2 matching 7 bases. This CDR3 contains 15 residues. Trimming cost V 0 bases and J 2 bases; bases outside gene matches: 3. The germline gives CDR1 SGHNT, CDR2 YYREEE (reference sequence).

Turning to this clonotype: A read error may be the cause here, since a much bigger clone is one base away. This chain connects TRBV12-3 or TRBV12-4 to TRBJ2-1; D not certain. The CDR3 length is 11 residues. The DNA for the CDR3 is TGTGCCAGCAGTGTGGGTGGCGAGCAGCTCTTC. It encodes CASSVGGEQLF.

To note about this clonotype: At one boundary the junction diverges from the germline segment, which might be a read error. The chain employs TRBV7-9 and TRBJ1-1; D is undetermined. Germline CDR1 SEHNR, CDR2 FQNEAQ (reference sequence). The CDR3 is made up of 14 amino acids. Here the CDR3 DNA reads TGTGTAAGCAGGTATAGAGGAATGAACACTGAAGTTTTCTTT. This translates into CVSRYRGMNTEVFF.

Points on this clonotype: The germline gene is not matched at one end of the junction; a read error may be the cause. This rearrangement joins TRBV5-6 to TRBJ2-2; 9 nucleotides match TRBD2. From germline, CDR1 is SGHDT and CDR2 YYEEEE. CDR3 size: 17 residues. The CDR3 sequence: CVSSLYGLATNTGKLFF. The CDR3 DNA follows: TGTGTCAGCAGCTTGTACGGACTAGCGACGAACACCGGGAAGCTGTTTTTT.

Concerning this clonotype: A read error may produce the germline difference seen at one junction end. CDR3 nucleotides: TGTGACAGCAGCTTAAGCGGGCGGGAGCACAAGCAGTATTTC. As protein: CDSSLSGREHKQYF. The genes are TRBV11-3 and TRBJ2-7, with TRBD2 identical over 7 bases. This CDR3 is 14 amino acids long. Germline assignment: CDR1 SGHNT and CDR2 YENEEA.

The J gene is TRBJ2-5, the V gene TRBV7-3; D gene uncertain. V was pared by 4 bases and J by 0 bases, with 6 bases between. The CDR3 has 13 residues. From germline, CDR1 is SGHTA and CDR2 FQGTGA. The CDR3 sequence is CASSSQYQETQYF. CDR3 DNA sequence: TGTGCCAGCAGCTCCCAGTACCAAGAGACCCAGTACTTC.

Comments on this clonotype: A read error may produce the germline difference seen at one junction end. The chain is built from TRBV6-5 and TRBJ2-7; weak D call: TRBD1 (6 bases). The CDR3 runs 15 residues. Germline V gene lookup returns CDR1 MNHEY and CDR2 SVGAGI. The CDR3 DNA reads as TGTGCCGGCAGTTACTGGGGGCTACGGAGTAAAGGGCAGTACTTC. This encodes CAGSYWGLRSKGQYF.

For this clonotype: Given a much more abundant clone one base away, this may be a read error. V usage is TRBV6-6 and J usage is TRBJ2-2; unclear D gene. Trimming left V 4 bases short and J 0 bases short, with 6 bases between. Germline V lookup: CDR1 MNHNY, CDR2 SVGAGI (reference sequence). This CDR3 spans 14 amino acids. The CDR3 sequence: CASSSTANTGELFF. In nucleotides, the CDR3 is TGTGCCAGCAGTTCCACGGCGAACACCGGGGAGCTGTTTTTT.

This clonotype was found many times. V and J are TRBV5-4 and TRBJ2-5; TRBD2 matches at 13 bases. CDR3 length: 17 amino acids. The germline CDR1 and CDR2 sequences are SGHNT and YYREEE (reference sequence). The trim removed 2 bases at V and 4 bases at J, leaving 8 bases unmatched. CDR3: CASSLLAGGSVGETQYF. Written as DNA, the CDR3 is TGTGCCAGCAGCTTACTAGCGGGAGGGTCGGTAGGAGAGACCCAGTACTTC. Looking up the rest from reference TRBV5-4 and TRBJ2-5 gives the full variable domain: ETGVTQSPTHLIKTRGQQVTLRCSSQSGHNTVSWYQQALGQGPQFIFQYYREEENGRGNFPPRFSGLQFPNYSSELNVNALELDDSALYLCASSLLAGGSVGETQYFGPGTRLLVL.

The CDR3 DNA reads TGCAGCACAGCGGGAGGATCCACGGATACGCAGTATTTT. It specifies CSTAGGSTDTQYF. The chain uses TRBV29-1 and TRBJ2-3, with TRBD2 matching over 9 bases. Germline CDR1 SQVTM, CDR2 ANQGSEA. The CDR3 is 13 amino acids. Trimming at V came to 8 bases and at J to 6 bases, leaving 9 bases not matched to a gene.

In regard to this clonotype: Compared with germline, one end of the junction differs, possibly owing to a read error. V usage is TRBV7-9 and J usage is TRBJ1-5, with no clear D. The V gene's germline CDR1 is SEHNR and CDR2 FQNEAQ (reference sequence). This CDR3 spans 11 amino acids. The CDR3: CARSLGLAQHF. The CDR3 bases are TGTGCCAGGAGCTTGGGTCTGGCCCAGCATTTT.